This TCR beta chain was recorded in a study of blood T cell repertoires in COVID-19. Study-wide context: The study drew acute and convalescent COVID-19 samples from the United States, Italy and Spain. Sources were T cells, B-cell-depleted T cells, or PBMCs; the material itself was cDNA or gDNA.

CDR1 is ENHRY and CDR2 is SYGVKD in the germline V gene. This CDR3 comprises 13 residues. With 6 bases clipped from V and 5 bases from J, the junction kept 6 bases outside the gene matches. TCRdb's copy holds only in-frame clones and misses some; the assay was immunoSEQ multiplex PCR. The sample consists of approximately 200,000 clones, around four fifths of them appearing once. This sequence joins TRBV10-3 and TRBJ2-5; 7 bases are shared with TRBD2. This sequence originates from a woman older than 75 with COVID-19, enrolled during active disease. Sequenced: peripheral blood. The CDR3, as DNA: TGTGCCATCAGGGGTCAGGGAGGGGAGACCCAGTACTTC. Its translation is CAIRGQGGETQYF.